The next 27 T cell receptor beta chains were all read from a single sample in a study of blood T cell repertoires in COVID-19 (dated by TCRdb to about 2020). Libraries came from the immunoSEQ multiplex PCR assay. TCRdb retrieved this table from immuneACCESS and kept in-frame rearrangements only. Not all clones are present; in checked studies, unresolved V genes account for under half, and no reason is known for the remainder. For this sample there are roughly 240,000 clones; 84% appear just once. Jointly, the top ten make up 2% to 2.5% of the sample. The sequencing input was peripheral blood. These TCRs come from a man between 35 and 55 years old who had recovered from COVID-19.

A few counts support this clone. This chain connects TRBV9 to TRBJ2-3; 12 bases match TRBD2. Germline trimming cut 2 bases from V and 9 bases from J; bases unmatched to any gene: 10. The CDR3 is made up of 16 amino acids. In germline, CDR1 is SGDLS, CDR2 YYNGEE. CDR3 coding DNA: TGTGCCAGCAGCGTTCTAGCGGGGGGGCCAACATGGACGCAGTATTTT. Protein: CASSVLAGGPTWTQYF. Combining the CDR3 with reference TRBV9 and TRBJ2-3 gives the whole variable domain DSGVTQTPKHLITATGQRVTLRCSPRSGDLSVYWYQQSLDQGLQFLIQYYNGEERAKGNILERFSAQQFPDLHSELNLSSLELGDSALYFCASSVLAGGPTWTQYFGPGTRLTVL.

This clone was counted once. The CDR3 is CASSGQGAFYGYTF. The DNA for the CDR3 is TGTGCCAGCAGCGGACAGGGGGCTTTCTATGGCTACACCTTC. This chain links TRBV7-9 with TRBJ1-2; 11 bases match TRBD1. The germline gives CDR1 SEHNR, CDR2 FQNEAQ (reference sequence). The CDR3 length is 14 residues. After removal of 5 bases from V and 4 bases from J, the junction contained 3 bases not matched to a gene. The entire variable domain, with the rest obtained from reference TRBV7-9 and TRBJ1-2, is as follows: DTGVSQNPRHKITKRGQNVTFRCDPISEHNRLYWYRQTLGQGPEFLTYFQNEAQLEKSRLLSDRFSAERPKGSFSTLEIQRTEQGDSAMYLCASSGQGAFYGYTFGSGTRLTVV.

With regard to this clone: An end of the junction does not agree with germline; a read error may underlie this. The J gene is TRBJ1-1, the V gene TRBV9, with D possibly matching TRBD1 (5 bases). CDR1 is SGDLS and CDR2 is YYNGEE in the germline V gene. The CDR3 length is 12 residues. Written as DNA, the CDR3 is TGTGCCAGCAGCGATTTGGACATCCCCAGAGCATTT. Translation: CASSDLDIPRAF. Variable domain in full (rest from reference TRBV9 and TRBJ1-1): DSGVTQTPKHLITATGQRVTLRCSPRSGDLSVYWYQQSLDQGLQFLIQYYNGEERAKGNILERFSAQQFPDLHSELNLSSLELGDSALYFCASSDLDIPRAFGQGTRLTVV.

The V call is TRBV2, the J call TRBJ1-5; D is unclear. Deletions cut 5 bases from V and 0 bases from J, with 5 bases between. CDR3 length: 13 amino acids. CDR1 is SNHLY and CDR2 is FYNNEI in the germline V gene. In nucleotides, the CDR3 is TGTGCCAGCAGTCTAAGTAGCAATCAGCCCCAGCATTTT. It specifies CASSLSSNQPQHF.

The chain has TRBV7-8 and TRBJ2-4, with D perhaps TRBD2 (5 bases). Trimming cost V 5 bases and J 6 bases, with 14 bases left between them. CDR3 size: 14 residues. Per the germline V gene, CDR1 is SGHVS and CDR2 is FQNEAQ. As DNA, the CDR3 is TGTGCCAGCAGCCCTACGGGGTTTGGAAACATTCAGTACTTC. It is translated as CASSPTGFGNIQYF. Looking up the rest from reference TRBV7-8 and TRBJ2-4 gives the full variable domain: GAGVSQSPRYKVAKRGQDVALRCDPISGHVSLFWYQQALGQGPEFLTYFQNEAQLDKSGLPSDRFFAERPEGSVSTLKIQRTQQEDSAVYLCASSPTGFGNIQYFGAGTRLSVL.

The V gene is TRBV7-2, the J gene TRBJ2-7; TRBD1 matches 9 bases. The V and J ends lost 5 bases and 4 bases, in that order; junction bases with no gene match: 6. Germline CDR1 reads SGHTA; CDR2 reads FQGNSA. The CDR3 contains 14 residues. CDR3 nucleotides: TGTGCCAGCAGCCCAACAGGGGGCGCTTACGAGCAGTACTTC. It translates to CASSPTGGAYEQYF.

The rearrangement uses TRBV29-1 and TRBJ1-1; D not resolved. Looked up from germline, CDR1 is SQVTM and CDR2 is ANQGSEA. Deletions cut 5 bases from V and 0 bases from J, with 10 bases between. CDR3 length: 13 amino acids. CDR3 residues: CSVSSQMNTEAFF. As DNA, the CDR3 is TGCAGCGTTTCTTCTCAGATGAACACTGAAGCTTTCTTT.

The chain employs TRBV5-5 and TRBJ2-7; D remains unclear. Trimming cost V 4 bases and J 2 bases, with 13 bases left between them. Germline loops: CDR1 SGHKS, CDR2 YYEKEE (reference sequence). The CDR3 covers 14 residues. The DNA of the CDR3 is TGTGCCAGCAGCCCCAGGTTAGGCCCCTACGAGCAGTACTTC. It yields the protein CASSPRLGPYEQYF. The variable domain in full, with the rest retrieved from reference TRBV5-5 and TRBJ2-7, is DAGVTQSPTHLIKTRGQQVTLRCSPISGHKSVSWYQQVLGQGPQFIFQYYEKEERGRGNFPDRFSARQFPNYSSELNVNALLLGDSALYLCASSPRLGPYEQYFGPGTRLTVT.

The chain joins TRBV4-1 to TRBJ1-1, with D perhaps matching TRBD1 (5 bases). The V gene's germline CDR1 is MGHRA and CDR2 YSYEKL. The CDR3 has 15 residues. Trimming removed 1 base from V and 1 base from J, with 10 bases in between. The CDR3 protein is CASSQVPGSNTEAFF. DNA of the CDR3: TGCGCCAGCAGCCAAGTACCAGGGTCGAACACTGAAGCTTTCTTT.

This clone was seen a few times. V is TRBV24-1 and J is TRBJ2-7; TRBD1 aligns across 10 bases. Germline CDR1 and CDR2: KGHDR and SFDVKD. J gave up 5 bases and V 3 bases, and 6 bases lay outside the gene matches. This CDR3 contains 15 residues. This CDR3 reads CATSDPGQGINEQYF. For the CDR3, the DNA is TGTGCCACCAGTGATCCGGGACAGGGGATCAACGAGCAGTACTTC.

This chain links TRBV6-6 with TRBJ2-2, with TRBD2 identical over 7 bases. Trimming took 2 bases from V and 7 from J; bases not matched to a gene: 10. CDR1 MNHNY and CDR2 SVGAGI come from the germline V gene (reference sequence). CDR3 length equals 16 residues. The CDR3 DNA sequence: TGTGCCAGCAGTTACCTCGCGGGAGTGCGATTCGGGGAGCTGTTTTTT. This gives the protein CASSYLAGVRFGELFF.

The V call is TRBV18, the J call TRBJ2-7; a possible D gene is TRBD1 (6 bases). Germline V CDR1 and CDR2: KGHSH, LQKENI. The CDR3 loop spans 15 amino acids. Trimming cost V 5 bases and J 3 bases, with 17 bases left between them. CDR3 sequence reads: CASSRTTGGIYEQYF. CDR3 bases: TGTGCCAGCTCAAGGACGACAGGAGGAATCTACGAGCAGTACTTC.

This sequence joins TRBV5-1 and TRBJ2-5, with D possibly TRBD1 on 6 matching bases. Germline lookup yields CDR1 SGHRS and CDR2 YFSETQ. The germline V and J ends were trimmed by 0 bases and 4 bases, with 10 bases remaining between them. The length of the CDR3 is 14 residues. CDR3 loop: CASSLGRGVETQYF. CDR3 sequence (DNA): TGCGCCAGCAGCTTGGGCAGGGGCGTAGAGACCCAGTACTTC.

CDR3 loop: CAGRPTGDDEKLFF. CDR3 DNA sequence: TGTGCCGGCAGGCCGACAGGGGATGATGAAAAACTGTTTTTT. This chain uses TRBV19 with TRBJ1-4; TRBD1 agrees at 8 bases. CDR3 length: 14 residues. J was trimmed by 6 bases and V by 11 bases; bases with no gene match: 11. CDR1 and CDR2 (germline): LNHDA, SQIVND (reference sequence).

This clone was counted a single time. The chain recombines TRBV12-5 with TRBJ2-2, with 8 bases that match TRBD2. With V trimmed by 0 bases and J by 7 bases, 7 bases remained unmatched. The CDR3 extends over 16 amino acids. Germline values: CDR1 LGHNT, CDR2 FRNRAP. The CDR3 sequence: CASGLVQAGDLGELFF. In DNA form, the CDR3 reads TGTGCTAGTGGTTTGGTACAAGCGGGAGACCTCGGGGAGCTGTTTTTT. Full variable domain (missing parts from reference TRBV12-5 and TRBJ2-2): DARVTQTPRHKVTEMGQEVTMRCQPILGHNTVFWYRQTMMQGLELLAYFRNRAPLDDSGMPKDRFSAEMPDATLATLKIQPSEPRDSAVYFCASGLVQAGDLGELFFGEGSRLTVL.

The gene calls are TRBV19 and TRBJ2-6; 9 bases are a match to TRBD1. V gave up 6 bases and J gave up 0 bases; unmatched junction bases: 3. Germline V CDR1 and CDR2: LNHDA, SQIVND (reference sequence). The CDR3 is 16 residues long. The CDR3 DNA follows: TGTGCCAGTAGCAGACAGGGGGACTCTGGGGCCAACGTCCTGACTTTC. Translation: CASSRQGDSGANVLTF. The full variable domain, in which reference TRBV19 and TRBJ2-6 provide the parts outside the CDR3, is DGGITQSPKYLFRKEGQNVTLSCEQNLNHDAMYWYRQDPGQGLRLIYYSQIVNDFQKGDIAEGYSVSREKKESFPLTVTSAQKNPTAFYLCASSRQGDSGANVLTFGAGSRLTVL.

The rearrangement links TRBV21-1 to TRBJ2-3; the table's D call, TRBD2, has no DNA check behind it. TRBV21-1 is a recognized pseudogene. The CDR3 is 15 residues long. The CDR3 DNA is TGTGCCAGCAGGACTAGTACCCCGTCAGGAGATACGCAGTATTTT. Its translation is CASRTSTPSGDTQYF.

The rearrangement uses TRBV19 and TRBJ1-1; weak D call: TRBD1 (6 bases). The CDR3 loop spans 16 amino acids. V gave up 3 bases and J gave up 1 base, with 15 bases separating them. Germline V lookup: CDR1 LNHDA, CDR2 SQIVND (reference sequence). CDR3 sequence reads: CASSMLQGRTNTEAFF. The CDR3 DNA reads as TGTGCCAGTAGTATGCTCCAGGGGCGAACGAACACTGAAGCTTTCTTT.

The V gene is TRBV5-5, the J gene TRBJ1-4; D might be TRBD1 (5 bases). V was shortened by 3 bases and J by 6 bases, with 9 bases between the two germline ends. CDR1 is SGHKS and CDR2 is YYEKEE in the germline V gene (reference sequence). This CDR3 has 13 amino acids. This CDR3 is CASSYQGDEKLFF. CDR3 bases: TGTGCCAGCAGCTACCAGGGTGATGAAAAACTGTTTTTT.

The gene calls are TRBV6-5 and TRBJ1-2; 8 bases align to TRBD1. Germline lookup yields CDR1 MNHEY and CDR2 SVGAGI. CDR3 length: 14 residues. With 5 bases clipped from V and 2 bases from J, the junction kept 4 bases outside the gene matches. Written as DNA, the CDR3 is TGTGCCAGCAGTCTCTGGACAGGGAACTATGGCTACACCTTC. This sequence encodes CASSLWTGNYGYTF.

The chain is built from TRBV3-1 (or the pseudogene TRBV3-2) and TRBJ2-1, with 10 bases fitting TRBD2. Trimming at V came to 5 bases and at J to 10 bases, leaving 17 bases not matched to a gene. Germline CDR1 LGHDT, CDR2 YNNKEL (reference sequence). The CDR3 runs 17 residues. CDR3 sequence: CASSLISGGDSADEQFF. In nucleotides, the CDR3 is TGTGCCAGCAGCTTAATAAGCGGGGGGGATTCGGCGGACGAGCAGTTCTTC.

The chain employs TRBV18 and TRBJ1-3, with D uncertain. Germline CDR1 and CDR2: KGHSH and LQKENI. Between the trimmed V and J ends, which lost 8 bases and 0 bases, there was a span of 11 bases. The length of the CDR3 is 14 residues. CDR3 sequence reads: CASDGALSGNTIYF. Written as DNA, the CDR3 is TGTGCCAGCGACGGAGCCCTCTCTGGAAACACCATATATTTT.

The genes are TRBV11-3 and TRBJ2-1; the match to TRBD2 covers 16 bases. Germline V gene sequence: CDR1 SGHNT, CDR2 YENEEA. J gave up 1 base and V 3 bases, and 3 bases lay outside the gene matches. The CDR3 runs to 18 residues. The CDR3 sequence is CASSLGLAGGPSYNEQFF. The CDR3 DNA sequence: TGTGCCAGCAGCTTGGGACTAGCGGGGGGGCCGTCCTACAATGAGCAGTTCTTC.

This chain uses TRBV29-1 with TRBJ2-2; D gene unclear. Between the trimmed V and J ends, which lost 7 bases and 0 bases, there was a span of 12 bases. The CDR3 consists of 14 residues. The germline gives CDR1 SQVTM, CDR2 ANQGSEA. CDR3 region: CSAQVTSNTGELFF. CDR3 coding DNA: TGCAGCGCCCAGGTGACCTCGAACACCGGGGAGCTGTTTTTT.

This chain connects TRBV21-1 to TRBJ2-7; the table's D call, TRBD2, was not checked against the DNA. TRBV21-1 is reported as a pseudogene. The CDR3 contains 14 residues. The CDR3 bases are TGTGCCAGCATCCCCCCCTGGCCGGGCTACGAGCAGTACTTC. It encodes CASIPPWPGYEQYF.

The CDR3 protein is CASSPLGTGDGSPLHF. CDR3 nucleotides: TGTGCCAGCAGTCCTCTGGGGACAGGGGACGGTTCACCCCTCCACTTT. The V and J genes are TRBV27 and TRBJ1-6; 10 nucleotides agree with TRBD1. The CDR3 has 16 residues. Trimming cost V 5 bases and J 9 bases; bases outside gene matches: 10. Germline V gene sequence: CDR1 MNHEY, CDR2 SMNVEV (reference sequence).

The J gene is TRBJ1-2, the V gene TRBV5-4, with 7 positions matching TRBD1. CDR1 is SGHNT, CDR2 YYREEE, per germline (reference sequence). The trim removed 5 bases at V and 4 bases at J, leaving 11 bases unmatched. The CDR3 totals 15 residues. CDR3 nucleotides: TGTGCCAGCAGTTCTACGGGACAGACATTCTATGGCTACACCTTC. Its protein product is CASSSTGQTFYGYTF.